The 27 T cell receptor delta chains reported below all come from one sample, sequenced in a study of γδ T cells in repeated Plasmodium falciparum infection. Flow sorting of PBMC yielded separate Vgamma9/Vdelta2+ and Vdelta2-negative gammadelta T cell populations for bulk repertoire analysis. TCRdb re-called the multiplex PCR reads with CATT. The sample shows 85,000 to 90,000 delta-chain clones, roughly 1.4% of them seen only once. Sequencing input: gamma-delta T cells from blood. These receptors all come from a pool of human donors (malaria-infected and uninfected, not separated).

By frequency in the sample, this clone is medium-sized (0.01 to 0.1%). This sample includes further DNA sequences coding for the same CDR3. The chain has TRDV2 and TRDJ1, with D possibly being TRDD3 (6 bases). Trimming took off 7 bases at V and 0 bases at J, with 20 bases between the two ends. CDR1 is GEAIGNYY and CDR2 is EKD in the germline V gene. The CDR3 has 16 residues. The CDR3 loop reads CAWEGWGSNYTDKLIF. The DNA of the CDR3 is TGTGCCTGGGAAGGTTGGGGATCCAACTACACCGATAAACTCATCTTT.

Within the sample, this clone is medium-sized (0.01 to 0.1%). Other DNA sequences in this specimen translate into the identical CDR3. The chain uses TRDV2 and TRDJ3; 11 bases fit TRDD3. The germline V gene has CDR1 GEAIGNYY and CDR2 EKD. The length of the CDR3 is 17 residues. The V and J ends lost 2 bases and 2 bases, in that order; junction bases with no gene match: 1. The CDR3 sequence is CACDILGDTWDTRQMFF. The DNA of the CDR3 is TGTGCCTGTGACATACTGGGGGATACCTGGGACACCCGACAGATGTTTTTC.

This clone was picked up a small number of times. This DNA's translation differs at residue 19 from TCRdb's protein, which comes from a much larger clone; a read error is likely, and the protein shown is translated from the DNA. This CDR3 is CACDTLLGDTTSSWDTRQTFF. The CDR3 DNA follows: TGTGCCTGTGACACGCTACTGGGGGATACAACTAGCTCCTGGGACACCCGACAGACGTTTTTC. The J gene has no call, while the V gene is TRDV2; TRDD3, the table's D call, was not compared with the DNA. This CDR3 has 21 residues. Germline-derived CDR1 and CDR2 are GEAIGNYY and EKD.

The rearrangement joins TRDV2 to TRDJ1; the match to TRDD3 covers 9 bases. Because TCRdb records no J gene, it was assigned here through a match of the DNA to germline. The CDR3 totals 14 residues. Germline CDR1 GEAIGNYY, CDR2 EKD. The V gene end was trimmed by 7 bases and the J gene end by 2 bases; junction bases not matched to a gene: 7. In DNA form, the CDR3 reads TGTGCCTGCTTACTTCTGGGGGATACCGATAAACTCATCTTT. This gives the protein CACLLLGDTDKLIF.

This clone has a handful of counts. TCRdb's protein, taken from a much larger clone, differs from this DNA's translation at residue 13, likely owing to a read error; the protein displayed comes from the DNA. J is TRDJ1 and V is TRDV2; TRDD3 aligns across 12 bases. The CDR3 consists of 19 residues. Germline V gene sequence: CDR1 GEAIGNYY, CDR2 EKD. CDR3 protein: CACITYWGIPSPCTGKLIF. CDR3 DNA sequence: TGTGCCTGCATTACGTACTGGGGGATACCCTCCCCGTGCACCGGTAAACTCATCTTT.

In this sample, this clone turned up many times. Translating this DNA gives a protein that differs at residue 8 from the TCRdb one, which belongs to a much larger clone; a read error is likely, and the protein shown is this translation. The chain recombines TRDV1 with TRDJ1, with TRDD3 as a possible D gene (7 bases). The germline gives CDR1 TSWWSYY, CDR2 QGS. V gave up 4 bases and J gave up 2 bases, with 29 bases separating them. The length of the CDR3 is 20 residues. CDR3 protein: CALGGSFVLLMGIVTDKLIF. The CDR3 bases are TGTGCTCTTGGGGGGTCCTTTGTCCTACTCATGGGGATAGTAACCGATAAACTCATCTTT.

For this clone: A far larger clone differs by one base, so this is likely a read error. The same CDR3 arises from other DNA sequences in this sample as well. The chain carries TRDV1 and TRDJ1; no clear D gene. Germline-derived CDR1 and CDR2 are TSWWSYY and QGS. The CDR3 totals 12 residues. In DNA, the CDR3 is TGTGCTCTTGGGGAATACACCGATAAACTGATCTTT. Protein sequence: CALGEYTDKLIF.

A note on this clone: For this DNA, TCRdb reports the protein of a much larger clone, which diverges at residue 3, most likely from a read error; the protein presented here is translated directly from the DNA. The chain is built from TRDV2 and TRDJ1, with TRDD3 identical over 8 bases. Since TCRdb gives no J gene, matching the DNA to germline was used here to assign it. Germline V gene lookup returns CDR1 GEAIGNYY and CDR2 EKD. This CDR3 spans 17 amino acids. The CDR3, as DNA: TGTGCCCGTGACAGGGGGGATAGTCCCCCGAACACCGATAAACTCATCTTT. This translates into CARDRGDSPPNTDKLIF.

Many counts were recorded for this clone. This likely reflects a read error, since a far larger clone is one base away. The same CDR3 arises from other DNA sequences in this sample as well. V is TRDV1 and J is TRDJ1, with a tentative D call TRDD3 (6 bases). This CDR3 is built from 18 residues. Germline V CDR1 and CDR2: TSWWSYY, QGS. The CDR3 here is CALGGPEGGKRYTDKLIF. CDR3 nucleotide sequence: TGTGCTCTTGGGGGGCCAGAAGGGGGGAAACGGTACACTGATAAACTCATCTTT.

Turning to this clone: This DNA's translation and the protein TCRdb lists, from a much larger clone, do not match at residue 4, likely due to a read error; the protein shown is translated from the DNA. V gene TRDV2 combines with J gene TRDJ1, with 7 bases fitting TRDD3. The J gene, left out of TCRdb, was set here by checking the DNA against germline. Per germline, CDR1 GEAIGNYY and CDR2 EKD. This CDR3 spans 19 amino acids. The DNA of the CDR3 is TGTGCCTGTGCCACCGTAGGGCTGGGGGCACATTCTTACACCGATAAACTCATCTTT. Encoded protein: CACATVGLGAHSYTDKLIF.

This clone was found a few times. This likely came from a read error, as a far larger clone is one base away. The sample holds other DNA sequences that translate to the same CDR3. The rearrangement uses TRDV2 and TRDJ1, with D maybe TRDD3 (5 bases). The J gene is absent in TCRdb and was assigned here via DNA matching to germline. The V and J ends lost 1 base and 5 bases respectively, with 10 bases between them. This CDR3 has 13 amino acids. CDR1 is GEAIGNYY, CDR2 EKD, per germline. CDR3 DNA: TGTGCCTGTGACACGGGATCCTCTGATAAACTCATCTTT. Its protein product is CACDTGSSDKLIF.

Turning to this clone: This DNA's translation and the protein TCRdb lists, from a much larger clone, do not match at residue 3, likely due to a read error; the protein shown is translated from the DNA. The chain links TRDV1 to TRDJ1; possibly TRDD3 for D (6 bases). In the absence of a J gene in TCRdb, the DNA was matched to germline to assign it here. Germline loops: CDR1 TSWWSYY, CDR2 QGS. The CDR3 has 15 residues. Written as DNA, the CDR3 is TGTGCTCCTGGGGAACTAAAAGGGGACACCGATAAACTCATCTTT. Its translation: CAPGELKGDTDKLIF.

The chain carries TRDV1 and TRDJ1, with D perhaps matching TRDD3 (10 bases). The J gene is absent in TCRdb and was assigned here via DNA matching to germline. The CDR3 consists of 22 residues. CDR1 and CDR2 from the germline V gene are TSWWSYY and QGS. V was pared by 1 base and J by 0 bases, with 30 bases between. The CDR3 here is CALGEPSFLPYWGIQYTDKLIF. The CDR3 DNA reads TGTGCTCTTGGGGAACCATCCTTCCTACCGTACTGGGGGATCCAGTACACCGATAAACTCATCTTT.

Worth noting for this clone: This DNA's translation differs at residue 14 from TCRdb's protein, which comes from a much larger clone; a read error is likely, and the protein shown is translated from the DNA. This chain joins TRAV14/DV4 and TRDJ1; 10 bases match TRDD3. V lost 0 bases, J lost 10 bases, and 20 bases stayed unmatched. Germline lookup yields CDR1 TSDPSYG and CDR2 QGSYDQQN (reference sequence). The CDR3 totals 19 residues. CDR3 coding DNA: TGTGCAATGAGAGAGGGTGATTCTCGTTACTGGGGGATCACGCGGGGACTCATCTTT. Its protein product is CAMREGDSRYWGITRGLIF.

As regards this clone: TCRdb's protein for this DNA is that of a much larger clone and differs from the translation at residue 17, likely a read error; the protein shown is the DNA translation. The V gene was identified as TRDV1, while no J gene was called; the D call in the table, TRDD3, was not verified against the DNA. The CDR3 covers 19 residues. The V gene's germline CDR1 is TSWWSYY and CDR2 QGS. The CDR3 nucleotides read TGTGCTCTTGGGATTACTGGGGGATCGAGCTCCTGGGACACCCGACAGGTGTTTTTC. Its translation: CALGITGGSSSWDTRQVFF.

Turning to this clone: TCRdb records a much larger clone's protein for this DNA, with a difference at residue 8 that likely arises from a read error; the protein given is the translation of the DNA. The genes are TRDV2 and TRDJ1, with a weak D call TRDD3 (6 bases). The J gene comes from matching the DNA to germline here; TCRdb lacks it. V was shortened by 0 bases and J by 2 bases, with 24 bases between the two germline ends. The CDR3 has 19 amino acids. Germline V gene lookup returns CDR1 GEAIGNYY and CDR2 EKD. The CDR3 is CACDTLGPGENVWTDKLIF. CDR3 coding DNA: TGTGCCTGTGACACCCTAGGACCGGGGGAGAACGTTTGGACCGATAAACTCATCTTT.

This clone was seen ten or more times. This is likely an artifact of a read error, given a far larger clone one base away. Other DNA sequences of this sample code for an identical CDR3. This rearrangement joins TRDV3 to TRDJ1; D gene uncertain. The CDR3 is made up of 17 amino acids. CDR1 and CDR2 (germline): TVYSNPD, GDNSRS (reference sequence). DNA for the CDR3: TGTGCCTTTAGTTGGAGTCTTCGGGTCTGGTACACCGACAAACTCATCTTT. This sequence encodes CAFSWSLRVWYTDKLIF.

This clone was found a few times. TCRdb's entry gives the protein of a much larger clone, which mismatches this DNA's translation at residue 14, likely from a read error; the protein reported here is translated from the DNA. The chain couples TRDV2 to TRDJ1; 10 bases fit TRDD3. The germline gives CDR1 GEAIGNYY, CDR2 EKD. The CDR3 totals 21 residues. The ends lost 3 bases at V and 1 base at J; junction bases unmatched: 22. The CDR3 nucleotides are TGTGCCTGTGACCTTAAGGCCTTCCTAAGTACTGGGGGATCCCCCACCGATAAACTCATCTTT. Amino acid sequence: CACDLKAFLSTGGSPTDKLIF.

This clone showed up just a few times. For this DNA, TCRdb reports the protein of a much larger clone, which diverges at residue 9, most likely from a read error; the protein presented here is translated directly from the DNA. V usage is TRDV2 and J usage is TRDJ1, with TRDD3 matching over 10 bases. In the absence of a J gene in TCRdb, the DNA was matched to germline to assign it here. J gave up 0 bases and V 7 bases, and 7 bases lay outside the gene matches. Germline V lookup: CDR1 GEAIGNYY, CDR2 EKD. The CDR3 has 15 amino acids. CDR3 nucleotides: TGTGCCTGGGAGGGGGATACGGAGGACACCGATAAACTCATCTTT. Its translation: CAWEGDTEDTDKLIF.

This clone has just a few counts. The protein TCRdb gives is from a much larger clone and does not agree with this DNA's translation at residue 19, likely a read error; the protein shown here comes from the DNA. The V call is TRDV1, the J call TRDJ1; 13 nucleotides line up with TRDD3. The J gene, not given by TCRdb, was assigned here from a germline match of the nucleotide sequence. The CDR3 length is 22 residues. The germline V gene encodes CDR1 TSWWSYY and CDR2 QGS. The DNA of the CDR3 is TGTGCTCTTGGGGTACCCTTCCTCTCGATCAGTTACTGGGGGATACGGACCGATAGACTCATCTTT. This translates into CALGVPFLSISYWGIRTDRLIF.

This clone was counted only a few times. TCRdb pairs this DNA with a much larger clone's protein that differs at residue 15, likely a read error; the protein shown was translated from the DNA. This sequence joins TRDV1 and TRDJ1, with D perhaps TRDD2 (5 bases). CDR1 is TSWWSYY, CDR2 QGS, per germline. The CDR3 is 19 residues long. The CDR3 spells CALGELCYFPGSITGKLIF. The CDR3 DNA reads as TGTGCTCTTGGGGAACTATGTTACTTCCCCGGATCTATTACCGGTAAACTCATCTTT.

This clone was counted many times. The chain links TRDV1 to TRDJ3, with 7 bases fitting TRDD2. V trimming: 3 bases; J trimming: 0 bases; junction bases outside the gene matches: 5. Germline V gene sequence: CDR1 TSWWSYY, CDR2 QGS. The CDR3 is made up of 18 amino acids. The CDR3, as DNA: TGTGCTCTTGGGGAGTTTCCTACTGTCTCCTGGGACACCCGACAGATGTTTTTC. It translates to CALGEFPTVSWDTRQMFF.

As regards this clone: This DNA's translation and the protein TCRdb lists, from a much larger clone, do not match at residue 5, likely due to a read error; the protein shown is translated from the DNA. This chain links TRDV1 with TRDJ1, with D tentatively TRDD2 (5 bases). Trimming shortened V by 6 bases and J by 7 bases, and 12 bases separated the two germline ends. This CDR3 is built from 12 residues. From germline, CDR1 is TSWWSYY and CDR2 QGS. The CDR3 is CALGVPTTKLIF. In DNA, the CDR3 is TGTGCTCTTGGCGTACCTACAACTAAACTCATCTTT.

As for this clone: The TCRdb protein, from a much larger clone, departs from this DNA's translation at residue 15, likely by read error; the protein shown derives from the DNA. The CDR3, as DNA: TGTGCTCTTGGGGAACTAGCCCCAATCCTTCCTCTCCTCTGGAGGGACACTTTGACAGCACAACTCTTCTTT. This codes for CALGELAPILPLLWRDTLTAQLFF. The chain has TRDV1 and TRDJ2; 7 positions match TRDD2. TCRdb gives no J gene; it was assigned here by matching the DNA to germline. V trimming: 0 bases; J trimming: 0 bases; junction bases outside the gene matches: 25. Germline CDR1 TSWWSYY, CDR2 QGS. The CDR3 has 24 residues.

A word on this clone: TCRdb lists the protein of a much larger clone for this DNA, which differs at residue 10, so this is likely a read error; the protein given here is translated from the DNA itself. The chain combines TRDV1 with TRDJ1; no clear D. Trimming pared 0 bases from V and 3 bases from J, leaving 11 bases between. Germline values: CDR1 TSWWSYY, CDR2 QGS. The CDR3 sequence is 15 residues long. CDR3 amino acids: CALGELPVGADKLIF. The DNA of the CDR3 is TGTGCTCTTGGGGAACTACCGGTGGGCGCCGATAAACTCATCTTT.

As concerns this clone: TCRdb records a much larger clone's protein for this DNA, with a difference at residue 12 that likely arises from a read error; the protein given is the translation of the DNA. V usage is TRDV2 and J usage is TRDJ1; 10 positions agree with TRDD3. Germline V gene data show CDR1 as GEAIGNYY and CDR2 as EKD. The trim removed 0 bases at V and 1 base at J, leaving 10 bases unmatched. The CDR3 is made up of 18 amino acids. CDR3 sequence: CACDTTNWGIGCTDKLIF. CDR3 nucleotide sequence: TGTGCCTGTGACACCACGAACTGGGGGATCGGGTGCACCGATAAACTCATCTTT.

This clone showed up many times. With only one base between it and a far larger clone, this is likely a read error. The chain carries TRDV2 and TRDJ2, with 10 bases matching TRDD3. There are 14 residues in the CDR3. Unmatched junction bases numbered 4, after V lost 5 bases and J lost 5 bases. Germline V gene sequence: CDR1 GEAIGNYY, CDR2 EKD. CDR3 loop: CACGILGDTAQLFF. CDR3 bases: TGTGCCTGTGGCATACTGGGGGATACAGCACAACTCTTCTTT.